The TCR beta chain described here comes from a study of blood T cell repertoires in COVID-19. On the study more broadly: Specimens from acute and convalescent COVID-19 originated in the United States, Italy and Spain.

Trimming took 6 bases from V and 0 from J, leaving 14 bases between them. The CDR3 sequence is 15 residues long. CDR1 MNHEY and CDR2 SVGAGI come from the germline V gene. TCRdb keeps only in-frame clones here, not all; method: immunoSEQ multiplex PCR. This repertoire shows 300,000 to 400,000 clones, roughly 85% found once; its top ten account for about 4%. The sequence derives from a woman aged 40-49 years with acute COVID-19. Input material: PBMCs or T cells enriched from blood (not recorded which). V is TRBV6-5 and J is TRBJ1-1, with D possibly matching TRBD1 (6 bases). The chain's CDR3 is CASRPGTRLNTEAFF. DNA for the CDR3: TGTGCCAGCAGACCCGGGACAAGATTGAACACTGAAGCTTTCTTT.